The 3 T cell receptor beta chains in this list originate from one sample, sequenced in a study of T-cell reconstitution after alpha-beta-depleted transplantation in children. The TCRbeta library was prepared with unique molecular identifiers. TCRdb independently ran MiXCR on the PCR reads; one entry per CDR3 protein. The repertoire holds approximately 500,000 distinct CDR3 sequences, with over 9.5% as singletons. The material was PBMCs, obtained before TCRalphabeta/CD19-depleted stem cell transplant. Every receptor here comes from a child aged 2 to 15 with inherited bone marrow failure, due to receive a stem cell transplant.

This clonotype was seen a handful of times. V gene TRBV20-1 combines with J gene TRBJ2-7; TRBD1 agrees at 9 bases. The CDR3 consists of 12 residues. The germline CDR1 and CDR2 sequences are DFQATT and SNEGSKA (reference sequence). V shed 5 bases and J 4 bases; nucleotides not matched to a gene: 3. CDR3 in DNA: TGCAGTGCTTGGGACAGGGAGTACGAGCAGTACTTC. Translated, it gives CSAWDREYEQYF.

The CDR3, as DNA: TGCAGCGTTGTGTCAGTGAACTCCTACGAGCAGTACTTC. It translates to CSVVSVNSYEQYF. The chain links TRBV29-1 to TRBJ2-7; D uncertain. Trimming removed 4 bases at V and 0 bases at J, with 10 bases between. Per germline, CDR1 SQVTM and CDR2 ANQGSEA. The CDR3 has 13 amino acids.

The chain's CDR3 is CASAPGQGYNEQFF. CDR3 DNA: TGCGCCAGCGCACCGGGACAGGGCTACAATGAGCAGTTCTTC. This chain uses TRBV5-1 with TRBJ2-1; 9 positions match TRBD1. With 7 bases clipped from V and 3 bases from J, the junction kept 5 bases outside the gene matches. Germline V CDR1 and CDR2: SGHRS, YFSETQ. This CDR3 spans 14 amino acids.